This TCR beta chain was recorded in a study of shared clonotypes between healthy human individuals. About the research overall: CD4 naive and memory got three plates each, CD8 naive two, CD8 memory one. General study results and limits: Generally, naive subsets (rather than memory subsets) showed larger estimated richness.

A deep-level run was used for the assay. Libraries were prepared by immunoSEQ multiplex PCR; TCRdb keeps only in-frame clonotypes and omits some of them. Among roughly 2.2 million clones listed, just under 95% were seen once. This CDR3 is 14 amino acids long. Germline-derived CDR1 and CDR2 are SGHRS and YFSETQ. V gave up 4 bases and J gave up 2 bases, with 11 bases separating them. With regard to this clone: The target antigen is unknown.

The receptor's source is a man aged 18 to 35 in good health. Some clones in this sample may be carry-over from other donors' samples. V gene TRBV5-1 combines with J gene TRBJ2-3, with D maybe TRBD2 (6 bases). Sequenced material: naive CD4+ T cells from PBMCs. Subset: CD45RA+ positively selected. The CDR3 bases are TGCGCCAGCAGCCTAGCGATCCCCACAGATACGCAGTATTTT. This codes for CASSLAIPTDTQYF.